Below are 7 T cell receptor beta chains sequenced from a single sample in a study of blood T cell repertoires in COVID-19. Repertoires were generated with immunoSEQ multiplex PCR, while TCRdb's copy carries only in-frame clones and drops some. The repertoire holds around 230,000 clones, with more than 75% as singletons. What was sequenced was peripheral blood. The receptors shown here come from a man aged 45 to 65 with COVID-19, enrolled during active disease.

The V and J genes are TRBV11-2 and TRBJ2-7, with TRBD2 identical over 10 bases. Trimming removed 3 bases from V and 1 base from J; junction bases left unmatched: 3. From germline, CDR1 is SGHAT and CDR2 FQNNGV. This CDR3 region has 15 residues. The CDR3 DNA reads as TGTGCCAGCAGCTTGTTAGCGGGGGGATCCTACGAGCAGTACTTC. Amino acids: CASSLLAGGSYEQYF.

The sample holds many counts of this clone. The genes are TRBV4-2 and TRBJ2-2; D possibly corresponds to TRBD2 (6 bases). CDR1 LGHNA and CDR2 YNFKEQ come from the germline V gene. The V end was cut by 1 base, the J end by 6 bases, with 9 bases between. The CDR3 is 14 residues long. The CDR3 nucleotides read TGTGCCAGCAGCCAAGCGGGAGTTTCCGGGGAGCTGTTTTTT. Protein sequence: CASSQAGVSGELFF.

This clone was counted once. The rearrangement joins TRBV5-1 to TRBJ2-5; 11 bases line up with TRBD2. The CDR3 length is 15 residues. From germline, CDR1 is SGHRS and CDR2 YFSETQ. The ends lost 4 bases at V and 5 bases at J; junction bases unmatched: 7. The CDR3: CASSLLAGAFETQYF. CDR3 DNA sequence: TGCGCCAGCAGCCTACTAGCGGGGGCCTTTGAGACCCAGTACTTC.

The chain uses TRBV7-3 and TRBJ1-4; possible D gene TRBD1, 6 bases. The CDR3 spans 15 residues. The V end was cut by 5 bases, the J end by 0 bases, with 10 bases between. CDR1 is SGHTA and CDR2 is FQGTGA in the germline V gene. The CDR3 region has the DNA TGTGCCAGCAGCCCCGGACAGACAACTAATGAAAAACTGTTTTTT. It is translated as CASSPGQTTNEKLFF.

V is TRBV7-9 and J is TRBJ2-1; TRBD2 agrees at 7 bases. CDR3 size: 15 residues. V was clipped by 3 bases and J by 5 bases; unmatched bases: 7. From germline, CDR1 is SEHNR and CDR2 FQNEAQ (reference sequence). In nucleotides, the CDR3 is TGTGCCAGCAGCTTGAGAGGAACTAGCGACAATGAGCAGTTCTTC. It encodes CASSLRGTSDNEQFF. Complete variable domain (other parts from reference TRBV7-9 and TRBJ2-1): DTGVSQNPRHKITKRGQNVTFRCDPISEHNRLYWYRQTLGQGPEFLTYFQNEAQLEKSRLLSDRFSAERPKGSFSTLEIQRTEQGDSAMYLCASSLRGTSDNEQFFGPGTRLTVL.

The chain joins TRBV6-5 to TRBJ1-1, with no clear D. CDR3 size: 14 residues. The germline V gene encodes CDR1 MNHEY and CDR2 SVGAGI. Between the trimmed V and J ends, which lost 8 bases and 0 bases, there was a span of 13 bases. The CDR3: CASGLIIMNTEAFF. The CDR3 bases are TGTGCCAGCGGGCTGATTATAATGAACACTGAAGCTTTCTTT.

The rearrangement links TRBV28 to TRBJ2-2, with 11 bases fitting TRBD2. This CDR3 spans 15 amino acids. Germline V gives CDR1 MDHEN, CDR2 SYDVKM. The V and J ends lost 8 bases and 0 bases, in that order; junction bases with no gene match: 2. The CDR3 here is CASRLAGTNTGELFF. The CDR3 nucleotides are TGTGCCAGCCGACTAGCGGGGACGAACACCGGGGAGCTGTTTTTT.